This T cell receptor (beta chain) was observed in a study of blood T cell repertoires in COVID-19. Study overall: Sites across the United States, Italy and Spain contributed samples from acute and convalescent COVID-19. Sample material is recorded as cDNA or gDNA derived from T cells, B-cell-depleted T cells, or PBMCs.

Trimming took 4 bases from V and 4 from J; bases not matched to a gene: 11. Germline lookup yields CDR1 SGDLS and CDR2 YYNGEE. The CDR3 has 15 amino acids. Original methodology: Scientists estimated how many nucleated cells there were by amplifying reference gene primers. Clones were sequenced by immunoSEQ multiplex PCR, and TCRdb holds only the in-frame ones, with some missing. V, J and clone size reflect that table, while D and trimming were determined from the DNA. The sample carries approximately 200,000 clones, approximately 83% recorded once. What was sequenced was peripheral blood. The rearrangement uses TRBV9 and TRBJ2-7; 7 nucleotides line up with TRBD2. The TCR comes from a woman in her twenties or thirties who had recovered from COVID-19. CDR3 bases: TGTGCCAGCAGCCCTGGGCGGGACTATTCATACGAGCAGTACTTC. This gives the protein CASSPGRDYSYEQYF.